These 7 T cell receptor beta chains originate from one sample sequenced in a study of T-cell memory formation after mild COVID-19. Using its own MiXCR run on the 5' RACE reads, TCRdb lists one record per CDR3 protein. The sample yields some 310,000 distinct CDR3 sequences, 20% to 25% seen once. Source material: PBMCs or a T cell subset sorted from them (not recorded which). These receptor sequences come from a man aged 18 to 30 who had mild COVID-19 (a few samples of this study predate the infection). Cell type and time point are not known.

This clonotype was picked up a small number of times. The chain has TRBV20-1 and TRBJ1-2; 7 nucleotides align to TRBD1. Losses at the gene ends were 1 base for V and 0 bases for J; bases not matched to a gene: 2. The CDR3 totals 14 residues. The germline V gene has CDR1 DFQATT and CDR2 SNEGSKA (reference sequence). CDR3 nucleotide sequence: TGCAGTGCTAGAGGTCAGGGGGCTAACTATGGCTACACCTTC. Translating it yields CSARGQGANYGYTF.

This clonotype appeared a few times. The chain carries TRBV7-8 and TRBJ1-2; possibly TRBD1 for D (6 bases). The ends were cut back, 5 bases at V and 4 bases at J, with 17 bases in the middle. CDR1 SGHVS and CDR2 FQNEAQ come from the germline V gene. This CDR3 has 15 residues. The CDR3 sequence is CASSVAQGFSYGYTF. As DNA, the CDR3 is TGTGCCAGCAGCGTCGCCCAGGGGTTTTCCTATGGCTACACCTTC.

The sample holds a few counts of this clonotype. The chain recombines TRBV6-6 with TRBJ1-1; 7 nucleotides align to TRBD1. Germline CDR1 and CDR2: MNHNY and SVGAGI (reference sequence). J gave up 7 bases and V 6 bases, and 11 bases lay outside the gene matches. The CDR3 runs to 14 residues. CDR3 nucleotide sequence: TGTGCCAGCAGACGTTACCCCGGGACAGATGAAGCTTTCTTT. It is translated as CASRRYPGTDEAFF.

Only a few counts were recorded for this clonotype. V is TRBV6-5 and J is TRBJ2-1; D is tentatively TRBD1 or TRBD2 (6 bases each). CDR3 size: 14 residues. From germline, CDR1 is MNHEY and CDR2 SVGAGI. V lost 2 bases and J 8 bases, leaving 13 bases between the germline ends. The chain's CDR3 is CASSYEEGHDEQFF. DNA for the CDR3: TGTGCCAGCAGTTACGAGGAGGGACATGATGAGCAGTTCTTC.

The CDR3 sequence: CSAAQKLGYGYTF. The CDR3 coding sequence is TGCAGTGCTGCCCAGAAGTTAGGGTATGGCTACACCTTC. The rearrangement joins TRBV20-1 to TRBJ1-2, with no clear D. V lost 5 bases, J lost 5 bases, and 15 bases lay in between. Germline V gene data show CDR1 as DFQATT and CDR2 as SNEGSKA (reference sequence). This CDR3 has 13 amino acids.

This chain links TRBV19 with TRBJ2-7; 7 bases line up with TRBD2. The trim removed 7 bases at V and 4 bases at J, leaving 13 bases unmatched. Germline CDR1 LNHDA, CDR2 SQIVND (reference sequence). The CDR3 loop spans 15 amino acids. CDR3 sequence: CASTVRHAGGYEQYF. Here the CDR3 DNA reads TGTGCCAGTACCGTGAGGCACGCCGGGGGGTACGAGCAGTACTTC.

This clonotype was seen a handful of times. The rearrangement links TRBV5-1 to TRBJ2-1, with 8 bases lining up with TRBD1. Germline V lookup: CDR1 SGHRS, CDR2 YFSETQ. With V trimmed by 4 bases and J by 3 bases, 3 bases remained unmatched. The CDR3 runs to 14 residues. As DNA, the CDR3 is TGCGCCAGCAGCGGAGGGACAGGCTACAATGAGCAGTTCTTC. Translating it yields CASSGGTGYNEQFF.